This section outlines one TCR beta chain sequence together with its context. Synthesis of TCR cDNA relied on 5'RACE template switching, which attached a universal primer site and UMIs. TCRdb re-derived calls from the 5' RACE reads in MiXCR, one entry per CDR3 protein. The data show approximately 550,000 distinct CDR3 sequences, around 21% seen once. This specimen comes from a study of T cells after yellow fever vaccination. The CDR3 extends over 14 amino acids. Losses at the gene ends were 4 bases for V and 1 base for J; bases not matched to a gene: 0. CDR1 and CDR2 (germline): MNHEY, SVGAGI. Sequences were derived from PBMCs, sampled 15 days after the yellow fever booster vaccination. The TCR comes from a man in his thirties or forties who received the YFV17D yellow fever vaccine. The chain employs TRBV6-5 and TRBJ2-7; 11 nucleotides line up with TRBD2. CDR3 in DNA: TGTGCCAGCAGTTCTAGCGGGAGGTCCTACGAGCAGTACTTC. This gives the protein CASSSSGRSYEQYF.